Detailed here is one T cell receptor beta chain. Libraries were prepared by immunoSEQ multiplex PCR; TCRdb keeps only in-frame clonotypes and omits some of them. In the table there are approximately 76,000 clones, around 94% of which are singletons. These data belong to a study of OX40 agonist ivuxolimab in advanced cancers. This CDR3 is 14 amino acids long. V was shortened by 2 bases and J by 5 bases, with 13 bases between the two germline ends. Germline values: CDR1 LGHNA, CDR2 YSLEER. The sequence came from an adult with an advanced solid tumor such as melanoma, head and neck, liver or kidney cancer. Specimen: CD4+ or CD8+ T cells sorted from blood, collected in a trial of the OX40 agonist ivuxolimab. This chain links TRBV4-3 with TRBJ2-7; tentatively, D is TRBD2 (6 bases). CDR3 amino acids: CASSQTTRGHEQYF. In nucleotides, the CDR3 is TGCGCCAGCAGCCAAACGACTAGGGGCCACGAGCAGTACTTC.